Included here is one T cell receptor beta chain sequence, with context. As yet, its antigen is unknown. The CDR3 consists of 12 residues. V lost 8 bases to trimming and J lost 0 bases, with 8 bases between them. Looked up from germline, CDR1 is MNHEY and CDR2 is SMNVEV (reference sequence). Profiled with immunoSEQ multiplex PCR; TCRdb holds only in-frame clones, not every one. This sample has about 76,000 clones, with 88% found just once. The data were taken from a study of T cell responses to AZD1222 COVID-19 vaccine. In the study overall: Both about-4-week and about-12-week second-dose recipients were combined. Study outcomes and limitations: Only six or seven AZD1222 recipients were seropositive at baseline. Donors skewed white British and female; clonal diversity was possibly underestimated.

The TCR sequence derives from an adult in good health. Source: peripheral blood, taken on day 0 of AZD1222 vaccination. The J gene is TRBJ2-7, the V gene TRBV27; D is unclear. In DNA form, the CDR3 reads TGTGCCAGCTATAGTAGCTCCTACGAGCAGTACTTC. Its translation is CASYSSSYEQYF.